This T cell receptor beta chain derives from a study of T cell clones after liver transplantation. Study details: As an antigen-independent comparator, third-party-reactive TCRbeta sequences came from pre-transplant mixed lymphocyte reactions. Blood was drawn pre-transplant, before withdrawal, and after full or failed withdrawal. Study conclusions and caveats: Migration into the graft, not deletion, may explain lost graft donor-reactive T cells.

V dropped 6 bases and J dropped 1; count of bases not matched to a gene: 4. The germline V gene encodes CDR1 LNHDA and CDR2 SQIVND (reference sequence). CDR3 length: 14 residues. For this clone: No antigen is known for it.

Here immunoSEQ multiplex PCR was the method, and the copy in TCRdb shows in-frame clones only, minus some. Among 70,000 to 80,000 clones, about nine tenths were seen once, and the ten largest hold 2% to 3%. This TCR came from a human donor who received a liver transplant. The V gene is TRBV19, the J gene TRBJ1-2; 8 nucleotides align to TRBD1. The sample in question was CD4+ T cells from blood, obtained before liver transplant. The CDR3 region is CASREDRGNYGYTF. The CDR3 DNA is TGTGCCAGTAGGGAAGACAGGGGTAACTATGGCTACACCTTC.